This TCR beta chain came from a study of blood T cell repertoires in COVID-19. Study information: From the United States, Italy and Spain came samples of acute and convalescent COVID-19. Sources were T cells, B-cell-depleted T cells, or PBMCs; the material itself was cDNA or gDNA.

In the original workflow: Using reference gene primer amplification, nucleated cell counts were estimated. Produced via immunoSEQ multiplex PCR; TCRdb's table is partial and in-frame only. The V and J calls and the clone size are those of that table, but D and trimming were determined from the DNA. The profile shows 300,000 to 350,000 clones, 87% of them singletons. J lost 6 bases, V lost 2 bases, and 20 bases had no gene match. Germline CDR1 and CDR2: SGHRS and YFSETQ. The CDR3 extends over 19 amino acids. Input material: peripheral blood. This chain links TRBV5-1 with TRBJ2-5; 9 positions agree with TRBD2. The sequence was collected from a man aged 18 to 30 with active or convalescent COVID-19. The CDR3, as DNA: TGCGCCAGCAGCTTAGTTGCGGGAGGGCCGTCCTCCGGGGCAAAGACCCAGTACTTC. Amino acid sequence: CASSLVAGGPSSGAKTQYF.